This passage covers 25 T cell receptor beta chains from one sample sequenced in a study of OX40 agonist ivuxolimab in advanced cancers. The repertoire was sequenced with immunoSEQ multiplex PCR; TCRdb's copy has only in-frame clones and lacks some. The table shows 50,000 to 65,000 clones, with roughly 80% occurring only once. Source: CD4+ or CD8+ T cells sorted from blood, taken in a trial of the OX40 agonist ivuxolimab. These receptor sequences come from an adult with an advanced solid tumor such as melanoma, head and neck, liver or kidney cancer.

The chain carries TRBV13 and TRBJ2-3, with D perhaps given as TRBD1 or TRBD2 (5 bases each). Trimming stripped 5 bases from V and 9 bases from J, with 15 bases between. Per germline, CDR1 PRHDT and CDR2 FYEKMQ (reference sequence). This CDR3 spans 13 amino acids. The CDR3 nucleotides are TGTGCCAGCAGCCTTCAGGGAGCCGGCACGCAGTATTTT. Translated: CASSLQGAGTQYF.

The chain uses TRBV5-1 and TRBJ1-6; 8 bases line up with TRBD1. The germline V gene has CDR1 SGHRS and CDR2 YFSETQ. Trimming at V came to 4 bases and at J to 6 bases, leaving 6 bases not matched to a gene. This CDR3 comprises 15 residues. The CDR3 is CASSTGQAFNSPLHF. In DNA form, the CDR3 reads TGCGCCAGCAGCACGGGACAGGCATTTAATTCACCCCTCCACTTT. Together with reference TRBV5-1 and TRBJ1-6, the CDR3 gives the full variable domain: KAGVTQTPRYLIKTRGQQVTLSCSPISGHRSVSWYQQTPGQGLQFLFEYFSETQRNKGNFPGRFSGRQFSNSRSEMNVSTLELGDSALYLCASSTGQAFNSPLHFGNGTRLTVT.

The rearrangement uses TRBV6-1 and TRBJ1-6, with unresolved D. The CDR3 totals 14 residues. The germline gives CDR1 MNHNS, CDR2 SASEGT. Trimming stripped 6 bases from V and 4 bases from J, with 10 bases between. Here the CDR3 reads CASSTLGYNSPLHF. In DNA, the CDR3 is TGTGCCAGCAGCACATTGGGTTATAATTCACCCCTCCACTTT.

V usage is TRBV15 and J usage is TRBJ2-2, with D uncertain. Trimming shortened V by 0 bases and J by 4 bases, and 9 bases separated the two germline ends. The CDR3 runs 15 residues. CDR1 is LNHNV and CDR2 is YYDKDF in the germline V gene (reference sequence). CDR3 loop: CATSRDGSATGELFF. CDR3 nucleotide sequence: TGTGCCACCAGCAGAGATGGGTCCGCCACCGGGGAGCTGTTTTTT.

The chain uses TRBV4-2 and TRBJ1-4; tentative D call: TRBD1 (5 bases). V was cut by 1 base and J by 7 bases, with 10 bases left in between. CDR1 LGHNA and CDR2 YNFKEQ come from the germline V gene. CDR3 length: 14 amino acids. CDR3 coding DNA: TGTGCCAGCAGCCAAGTTGGGACCGGTGAAAAACTGTTTTTT. Protein: CASSQVGTGEKLFF.

V and J are TRBV30 and TRBJ1-5; a possible D gene is TRBD1 (5 bases). Germline lookup yields CDR1 GTSNPN and CDR2 SVGIG (reference sequence). CDR3 length: 13 residues. V shed 0 bases and J shed 5 bases, with 8 bases lying between them. This CDR3 is CAWSVRGDQPQHF. The CDR3 DNA sequence: TGTGCCTGGAGTGTAAGGGGAGATCAGCCCCAGCATTTT.

This sequence joins TRBV25-1 and TRBJ2-7; TRBD2 matches at 14 bases. In germline, CDR1 is MGHDK, CDR2 SYGVNS. The CDR3 has 17 amino acids. Losses at the gene ends were 5 bases for V and 2 bases for J; bases not matched to a gene: 8. CDR3 nucleotides: TGTGCCAGCAGTCCCGGGACTAGCGGGGGCGTTACCTACGAGCAGTACTTC. Residues: CASSPGTSGGVTYEQYF.

V and J are TRBV18 and TRBJ1-1, with TRBD1 matching 7 bases. Germline CDR1 is KGHSH and CDR2 is LQKENI. V shed 3 bases, J shed 10 bases, and the junction held 8 bases outside the gene matches. This CDR3 is built from 13 residues. CDR3 DNA sequence: TGTGCCAGCTCACCCACAGGGGACGGGGCAGCTTTCTTT. This gives the protein CASSPTGDGAAFF.

The chain has TRBV4-2 and TRBJ1-2; 8 bases fit TRBD1. The CDR3 is 13 amino acids. Germline lookup yields CDR1 LGHNA and CDR2 YNFKEQ. V lost 8 bases to trimming and J lost 7 bases; unmatched junction nucleotides: 9. CDR3 sequence (DNA): TGTGCCAGCGCACCGGACAGGGTAGTTGGCTACACCTTC. It translates to CASAPDRVVGYTF.

This clone was counted a few times. This chain joins TRBV2 and TRBJ1-3; perhaps TRBD1 as D (5 bases). The CDR3 loop spans 16 amino acids. The germline V gene encodes CDR1 SNHLY and CDR2 FYNNEI. The V end lost 5 bases, the J end lost 0 bases, and 14 bases lay between the germline ends. The CDR3 DNA is TGTGCCAGCAGTTTGGGACTCCTGAGCTCTGGAAACACCATATATTTT. Translating gives CASSLGLLSSGNTIYF.

The chain has TRBV5-1 and TRBJ1-2, with D tentatively TRBD1 (5 bases). The CDR3 length is 13 residues. Trimming took 2 bases from V and 7 from J, leaving 12 bases between them. Per the germline V gene, CDR1 is SGHRS and CDR2 is YFSETQ. CDR3: CASSFVTGSGYTF. The CDR3 DNA is TGCGCCAGCAGCTTCGTTACAGGCAGTGGCTACACCTTC.

This chain joins TRBV7-9 and TRBJ2-7; 7 bases align to TRBD2. The V segment lost 5 bases and the J segment 1 base; nucleotides outside the gene matches: 5. The CDR3 extends over 14 amino acids. The germline CDR1 and CDR2 sequences are SEHNR and FQNEAQ (reference sequence). The CDR3 DNA follows: TGTGCCAGCAGCCTACTGGGGGGGTCCTACGAGCAGTACTTC. Translated: CASSLLGGSYEQYF.

V is TRBV6-4 and J is TRBJ2-3; the match to TRBD1 covers 9 bases. This CDR3 has 15 residues. The germline V gene encodes CDR1 MRHNA and CDR2 SNTAGT. V lost 5 bases, J lost 4 bases, and 7 bases stayed unmatched. In nucleotides, the CDR3 is TGTGCCAGCAGTCTCGAAGGGACAGGGTCAGATACGCAGTATTTT. It specifies CASSLEGTGSDTQYF.

The CDR3 region has the DNA TGTGCCATCAGTGAGTCTACAGAATATTATGGCTACACCTTC. Translation gives CAISESTEYYGYTF. The chain employs TRBV10-3 and TRBJ1-2; the D is unclear. V gave up 0 bases and J gave up 5 bases, with 10 bases separating them. Germline CDR1 is ENHRY and CDR2 is SYGVKD. The CDR3 extends over 14 amino acids.

The genes are TRBV2 and TRBJ2-3; tentatively, D is TRBD2 (6 bases). The CDR3 covers 14 residues. Germline-derived CDR1 and CDR2 are SNHLY and FYNNEI. V was clipped by 9 bases and J by 0 bases, with 13 bases between them. CDR3 DNA sequence: TGTGCCAGGACGCGGGATTCTAGCACAGATACGCAGTATTTT. Translating it yields CARTRDSSTDTQYF.

The V and J genes are TRBV4-1 and TRBJ1-3; D is unclear. This CDR3 has 16 amino acids. V was trimmed by 1 base and J by 0 bases, leaving 10 bases between them. In germline, CDR1 is MGHRA, CDR2 YSYEKL. The CDR3 nucleotides read TGCGCCAGCAGCCAAGGGCAGGCCTACTCTGGAAACACCATATATTTT. Translation gives CASSQGQAYSGNTIYF.

This chain connects TRBV25-1 to TRBJ2-1; TRBD2 agrees at 11 bases. Losses at the gene ends were 3 bases for V and 4 bases for J; bases not matched to a gene: 5. CDR3 size: 16 residues. Germline V gives CDR1 MGHDK, CDR2 SYGVNS. The CDR3 here is CASSDPSGRNYNEQFF. Here the CDR3 DNA reads TGTGCCAGCAGTGACCCTAGCGGGAGGAATTACAATGAGCAGTTCTTC. The full variable domain, completed using reference TRBV25-1 and TRBJ2-1, is EADIYQTPRYLVIGTGKKITLECSQTMGHDKMYWYQQDPGMELHLIHYSYGVNSTEKGDLSSESTVSRIRTEHFPLTLESARPSHTSQYLCASSDPSGRNYNEQFFGPGTRLTVL.

V usage is TRBV7-6 and J usage is TRBJ1-1, with D unclear. CDR3 length equals 10 residues. The V gene's germline CDR1 is SGHVS and CDR2 FNYEAQ. The CDR3 region is CAAGGTEAFF. As DNA, the CDR3 is TGTGCAGCCGGAGGGACTGAAGCTTTCTTT.

This clone was seen just once. The V gene is TRBV6-1, the J gene TRBJ1-3, with 7 bases lining up with TRBD1. In germline, CDR1 is MNHNS, CDR2 SASEGT. The CDR3 has 15 amino acids. Trimming took 8 bases from V and 1 from J; bases not matched to a gene: 8. The CDR3 loop reads CASLRTGGSGNTIYF. The CDR3 coding sequence is TGTGCCAGCTTAAGGACAGGTGGATCTGGAAACACCATATATTTT.

V and J are TRBV15 and TRBJ1-2; D is ambiguous. V was pared by 8 bases and J by 2 bases, with 21 bases between. The germline CDR1 and CDR2 sequences are LNHNV and YYDKDF (reference sequence). CDR3 length: 16 amino acids. This CDR3 is CATSHPRHDTNYGYTF. CDR3 DNA sequence: TGTGCCACCTCTCATCCGAGACACGATACGAACTATGGCTACACCTTC.

The chain is built from TRBV6-6 and TRBJ2-3, with 10 positions matching TRBD1. The trim removed 4 bases at V and 3 bases at J, leaving 7 bases unmatched. The germline gives CDR1 MNHNY, CDR2 SVGAGI (reference sequence). This CDR3 is built from 16 residues. CDR3 coding DNA: TGTGCCAGCAGTTGGGGACGGGACAGGGGAACAGATACGCAGTATTTT. It is translated as CASSWGRDRGTDTQYF.

This clone showed up just once. The CDR3 protein is CASSFRDGSYEQYF. CDR3 nucleotide sequence: TGTGCCAGCAGCTTCCGGGACGGATCCTACGAGCAGTACTTC. The rearrangement joins TRBV5-6 to TRBJ2-7, with D perhaps TRBD1 or TRBD2 (5 bases each). Germline assignment: CDR1 SGHDT and CDR2 YYEEEE. Trimming stripped 2 bases from V and 1 base from J, with 10 bases between. CDR3 length: 14 residues.

The genes are TRBV12-5 and TRBJ2-1; D unclear. The V end was cut by 6 bases, the J end by 8 bases, with 8 bases between. The germline CDR1 and CDR2 sequences are LGHNT and FRNRAP. The CDR3 has 11 amino acids. The CDR3 nucleotides read TGTGCTAGTGGGGATCGGGATGAGCAGTTCTTC. This gives the protein CASGDRDEQFF. The full variable domain, with the rest looked up from reference TRBV12-5 and TRBJ2-1, is DARVTQTPRHKVTEMGQEVTMRCQPILGHNTVFWYRQTMMQGLELLAYFRNRAPLDDSGMPKDRFSAEMPDATLATLKIQPSEPRDSAVYFCASGDRDEQFFGPGTRLTVL.

The V and J genes are TRBV18 and TRBJ2-7; 7 positions agree with TRBD1. Trimming at V came to 3 bases and at J to 2 bases, leaving 4 bases not matched to a gene. This CDR3 has 14 amino acids. CDR1 and CDR2 from the germline V gene are KGHSH and LQKENI. The CDR3: CASSPPDRTYEQYF. The CDR3 DNA reads as TGTGCCAGCTCACCTCCGGACAGGACCTACGAGCAGTACTTC.

The V gene is TRBV7-2, the J gene TRBJ2-1; 13 nucleotides match TRBD2. V shed 6 bases and J 6 bases; nucleotides not matched to a gene: 11. This CDR3 is 17 amino acids long. Per germline, CDR1 SGHTA and CDR2 FQGNSA. CDR3 in amino acids: CASSPTSGGASRNEQFF. The CDR3 region has the DNA TGTGCCAGCAGTCCCACTAGCGGGGGGGCTAGTCGCAATGAGCAGTTCTTC. Full variable domain (missing parts from reference TRBV7-2 and TRBJ2-1): GAGVSQSPSNKVTEKGKDVELRCDPISGHTALYWYRQSLGQGLEFLIYFQGNSAPDKSGLPSDRFSAERTGGSVSTLTIQRTQQEDSAVYLCASSPTSGGASRNEQFFGPGTRLTVL.